The 28 T cell receptor beta chains below were found in one sample sequenced in a study of T cells in Graves' hyperthyroidism and ophthalmopathy. Regions amplified from RNA transcripts were the TCR beta CDR3 regions. TCR CDR3 underwent first-round RT-PCR with the HTBI primer set. Each CDR3 protein is one row after TCRdb ran MiXCR on the multiplex PCR reads. The table records some 510,000 distinct CDR3 sequences, 20% of them present only once. Source material: blood. The source of these receptors is a man younger than 35 with Graves' hyperthyroidism.

This clonotype was recorded a few times. V usage is TRBV6-2 or TRBV6-3 and J usage is TRBJ2-7; D is uncertain. From germline, CDR1 is MNHEY and CDR2 SVGEGT. This CDR3 is 12 amino acids long. V was cut by 0 bases and J by 6 bases, with 6 bases left in between. DNA of the CDR3: TGTGCCAGCAGTTACTCGAGACTCGAGCAGTACTTC. It yields the protein CASSYSRLEQYF.

This clonotype occurred a few times. The CDR3, as DNA: TGCAGTGCTAGAAGTGGGGGCCACACTGAAGCTTTCTTT. Translating gives CSARSGGHTEAFF. This chain joins TRBV20-1 and TRBJ1-1; a possible D gene is TRBD1 (6 bases). This CDR3 has 13 residues. Trimming pared 2 bases from V and 3 bases from J, leaving 10 bases between. Germline V gives CDR1 DFQATT, CDR2 SNEGSKA (reference sequence).

This clonotype was observed at least ten times. The chain recombines TRBV28 with TRBJ2-5, with D possibly matching TRBD1 (6 bases). V lost 4 bases, J lost 2 bases, and 14 bases lay in between. Germline CDR1 and CDR2: MDHEN and SYDVKM. The length of the CDR3 is 15 residues. The CDR3 region is CASSSRGAFQETQYF. The CDR3 DNA reads TGTGCCAGCAGTTCCAGGGGAGCATTTCAAGAGACCCAGTACTTC.

This clonotype was observed many times. The chain carries TRBV2 and TRBJ2-2; 11 nucleotides match TRBD1. Germline V gene data show CDR1 as SNHLY and CDR2 as FYNNEI. The CDR3 consists of 16 residues. Trimming at V came to 7 bases and at J to 7 bases, leaving 11 bases not matched to a gene. DNA of the CDR3: TGTGCCAGCACCCCCGGGGACAGGGGGTTTGGCGGGGAGCTGTTTTTT. Its protein product is CASTPGDRGFGGELFF.

This clonotype appeared many times. A read error may explain this, as a much larger clone is one base away. The chain has TRBV6-1 and TRBJ1-5; D remains ambiguous. The CDR3 has 14 amino acids. Germline lookup yields CDR1 MNHNS and CDR2 SASEGT. With 1 base removed from V and 4 bases from J, the gap between germline ends came to 8 bases. CDR3 DNA sequence: TGTGCCAGCAGTGAAGGAGGCAGAAATCAGCCCCAGCATTTT. Its protein product is CASSEGGRNQPQHF.

The CDR3 reads CASSLVGVGNSGYEQYF. The CDR3 DNA reads as TGTGCCAGCAGCTTAGTAGGGGTGGGGAACTCGGGCTACGAGCAGTACTTC. The genes are TRBV11-2 and TRBJ2-7; perhaps TRBD1 as D (5 bases). Germline CDR1 is SGHAT and CDR2 is FQNNGV. Trimming removed 1 base from V and 3 bases from J, with 19 bases in between. This CDR3 has 17 residues.

This clonotype appeared a few times. The rearrangement joins TRBV6-1 to TRBJ2-7; 12 nucleotides match TRBD1. The V and J ends lost 4 bases and 0 bases, in that order; junction bases with no gene match: 10. The germline V gene encodes CDR1 MNHNS and CDR2 SASEGT. This CDR3 contains 18 residues. CDR3 loop: CASSGPGQGALTSYEQYF. The CDR3 DNA sequence: TGTGCCAGCAGTGGGCCGGGACAGGGGGCGCTGACCTCCTACGAGCAGTACTTC.

This clonotype was recorded many times. The chain combines TRBV27 with TRBJ1-1; maybe TRBD1 (6 bases). The CDR3 sequence is 16 residues long. The germline gives CDR1 MNHEY, CDR2 SMNVEV (reference sequence). Deletions cut 6 bases from V and 6 bases from J, with 23 bases between. The CDR3 reads CASRKIAWGAGAEAFF. CDR3 coding DNA: TGTGCCAGCAGGAAAATCGCATGGGGGGCTGGTGCTGAAGCTTTCTTT.

In its sample, this clonotype was seen many times. V is TRBV6-1 and J is TRBJ1-2; 7 positions match TRBD1. The CDR3 covers 15 residues. CDR1 is MNHNS and CDR2 is SASEGT in the germline V gene. V lost 6 bases, J lost 7 bases, and 14 bases stayed unmatched. CDR3 nucleotide sequence: TGTGCCAGCAGGGGAGGGGGCCCGCTTGGTGGTGGCTACACCTTC. Amino acids: CASRGGGPLGGGYTF.

In this sample, this clonotype turned up many times. The chain uses TRBV12-3 or TRBV12-4 and TRBJ2-5; D unclear. The CDR3 is 11 residues long. The V end was cut by 3 bases, the J end by 7 bases, with 6 bases between. CDR3: CASSFKVTQYF. For the CDR3, the DNA is TGTGCCAGCAGTTTTAAGGTGACCCAGTACTTC.

This clonotype has a count of ten or more. This chain connects TRBV28 to TRBJ1-2, with a possible D match to TRBD1 (6 bases). The CDR3 is 14 residues long. Trimming removed 8 bases from V and 4 bases from J, with 17 bases in between. Germline assignment: CDR1 MDHEN and CDR2 SYDVKM. The CDR3 DNA follows: TGTGCCAGCCGCCCGGGGGGCCCGATCTATGGCTACACCTTC. This gives the protein CASRPGGPIYGYTF.

The chain couples TRBV29-1 to TRBJ2-7, with D hard to call. Germline values: CDR1 SQVTM, CDR2 ANQGSEA. CDR3 length equals 15 residues. CDR3 protein: CNVASEGHGSWEQYF. The CDR3 DNA reads as TGCAACGTGGCCTCAGAAGGCCACGGTTCATGGGAGCAGTACTTC.

This clonotype came up many times. The J gene is TRBJ1-1, the V gene TRBV12-5; D is unresolved. The V end was cut by 5 bases, the J end by 4 bases, with 11 bases between. The CDR3 runs to 13 residues. Germline loops: CDR1 LGHNT, CDR2 FRNRAP. CDR3 residues: CASGKGVGTEAFF. DNA of the CDR3: TGTGCTAGTGGTAAGGGAGTTGGCACTGAAGCTTTCTTT.

This chain links TRBV4-1 with TRBJ2-5; 8 bases match TRBD2. V lost 4 bases and J lost 4; bases outside the gene matches: 14. Germline-derived CDR1 and CDR2 are MGHRA and YSYEKL. The CDR3 has 17 residues. The CDR3 is CASSRTGGRGFGETQYF. CDR3 nucleotide sequence: TGCGCCAGCAGCCGCACGGGAGGGAGAGGTTTCGGAGAGACCCAGTACTTC.

The genes are TRBV12-3 or TRBV12-4 and TRBJ2-7, with 8 bases matching TRBD1. The CDR3 runs to 12 residues. Unmatched junction bases numbered 6, after V lost 5 bases and J lost 9 bases. This CDR3 reads CASSLTGGGQYF. The CDR3 DNA follows: TGTGCCAGCAGTCTCACAGGGGGAGGGCAGTACTTC.

In this sample, this clonotype turned up a few times. This sequence joins TRBV19 and TRBJ1-2; tentatively, D is TRBD1 (5 bases). The V end lost 5 bases, the J end lost 6 bases, and 16 bases lay between the germline ends. This CDR3 is 14 amino acids long. The V gene's germline CDR1 is LNHDA and CDR2 SQIVND (reference sequence). The CDR3 coding sequence is TGTGCCAGTAGTCCCTTACAGGCCGGCGATGGCTACACCTTC. This translates into CASSPLQAGDGYTF.

The sample holds many counts of this clonotype. V and J are TRBV15 and TRBJ1-5; D is unclear. The CDR3 has 17 amino acids. The germline gives CDR1 LNHNV, CDR2 YYDKDF (reference sequence). V was shortened by 0 bases and J by 0 bases, with 12 bases between the two germline ends. CDR3 nucleotides: TGTGCCACCAGCAGAGACCTGGCAGAGGGTAGCAATCAGCCCCAGCATTTT. As protein: CATSRDLAEGSNQPQHF.

The table lists this clonotype with many counts. V gene TRBV15 combines with J gene TRBJ1-5; 7 bases match TRBD1. The CDR3 loop spans 19 amino acids. The germline gives CDR1 LNHNV, CDR2 YYDKDF (reference sequence). V lost 5 bases and J lost 0; bases outside the gene matches: 16. In DNA, the CDR3 is TGTGCCACCAGCCTCCCCCGGGACAGATCTTTATATAGCAATCAGCCCCAGCATTTT. This codes for CATSLPRDRSLYSNQPQHF. Together with reference TRBV15 and TRBJ1-5, the CDR3 gives the full variable domain: DAMVIQNPRYQVTQFGKPVTLSCSQTLNHNVMYWYQQKSSQAPKLLFHYYDKDFNNEADTPDNFQSRRPNTSFCFLDIRSPGLGDTAMYLCATSLPRDRSLYSNQPQHFGDGTRLSIL.

This clonotype was observed at least ten times. This chain links TRBV11-1 with TRBJ2-7, with 8 bases that match TRBD1. Trimming removed 5 bases from V and 5 bases from J; junction bases left unmatched: 8. Germline V gene data show CDR1 as SGHAT and CDR2 as FQDESV (reference sequence). This CDR3 is 14 amino acids long. CDR3 loop: CASSPIQGAHEQYF. CDR3 nucleotide sequence: TGTGCCAGCAGCCCCATTCAGGGGGCCCACGAGCAGTACTTC.

This clonotype was picked up many times. This chain uses TRBV20-1 with TRBJ1-2; 9 nucleotides agree with TRBD1. CDR3 length: 15 residues. V was pared by 0 bases and J by 5 bases, with 7 bases of the junction left unmatched. Per germline, CDR1 DFQATT and CDR2 SNEGSKA (reference sequence). The DNA of the CDR3 is TGCAGTGCTAGAGATGAACAGGGGGCATGGTATGGCTACACCTTC. The encoded protein is CSARDEQGAWYGYTF.

This clonotype appeared many times. V and J are TRBV19 and TRBJ2-5, with 8 positions matching TRBD2. Trimming at V came to 5 bases and at J to 2 bases, leaving 4 bases not matched to a gene. Looked up from germline, CDR1 is LNHDA and CDR2 is SQIVND (reference sequence). CDR3 length equals 14 residues. The CDR3 DNA reads TGTGCCAGTAGTGGAGGGACTAGTCAAGAGACCCAGTACTTC. This translates into CASSGGTSQETQYF.

The table lists this clonotype with a count of one. V and J are TRBV7-1 and TRBJ2-6, with TRBD2 as a possible D gene (5 bases). TRBV7-1 is identified as an open reading frame with a role that is uncertain. Trimming left V 3 bases short and J 0 bases short, with 24 bases between. CDR3 size: 21 residues. Here the CDR3 reads CASSSLRSAGWGASGANVLTF. The DNA for the CDR3 is TGTGCCAGCAGCTCCCTTCGGTCGGCTGGTTGGGGAGCCTCTGGGGCCAACGTCCTGACTTTC.

The rearrangement joins TRBV15 to TRBJ2-7, with 8 bases that match TRBD2. CDR3 length: 15 residues. Germline V gives CDR1 LNHNV, CDR2 YYDKDF (reference sequence). V shed 0 bases and J 10 bases; nucleotides not matched to a gene: 11. CDR3 in amino acids: CATSRDLHHGTSQYF. The CDR3, as DNA: TGTGCCACCAGCAGAGACCTCCACCACGGGACTAGTCAGTACTTC.

This clonotype was counted at least ten times. The chain recombines TRBV19 with TRBJ2-2, with D uncertain. The CDR3 length is 16 residues. Germline values: CDR1 LNHDA, CDR2 SQIVND (reference sequence). V lost 3 bases and J 2 bases, leaving 13 bases between the germline ends. The CDR3 DNA reads TGTGCCAGTAGTATGATTCCCGGCCACAACACCGGGGAGCTGTTTTTT. This codes for CASSMIPGHNTGELFF. Using reference TRBV19 and TRBJ2-2 for the parts outside the CDR3, the full variable domain is DGGITQSPKYLFRKEGQNVTLSCEQNLNHDAMYWYRQDPGQGLRLIYYSQIVNDFQKGDIAEGYSVSREKKESFPLTVTSAQKNPTAFYLCASSMIPGHNTGELFFGEGSRLTVL.

This clonotype was seen many times. V and J are TRBV4-1 and TRBJ1-5; D unresolved. Germline CDR1 and CDR2: MGHRA and YSYEKL. Trimming removed 0 bases from V and 7 bases from J, with 16 bases in between. CDR3 size: 16 residues. The DNA for the CDR3 is TGCGCCAGCAGCCAAGATGAGCGACGCGGTTTACAGCCCCAGCATTTT. Amino acid sequence: CASSQDERRGLQPQHF.

This clonotype was observed many times. The rearrangement joins TRBV12-5 to TRBJ1-5; D perhaps matches TRBD1 (5 bases). The V end was cut by 7 bases, the J end by 2 bases, with 24 bases between. The CDR3 is 18 amino acids. CDR1 and CDR2 from the germline V gene are LGHNT and FRNRAP. The CDR3 protein is CASALAPWLGGGNQPQHF. DNA for the CDR3: TGTGCTAGTGCCCTTGCCCCCTGGCTTGGGGGAGGCAATCAGCCCCAGCATTTT.

This clonotype was picked up many times. This chain uses TRBV24-1 with TRBJ1-5, with a tentative D call TRBD1 (5 bases). The CDR3 is 15 residues long. Looked up from germline, CDR1 is KGHDR and CDR2 is SFDVKD. V was clipped by 0 bases and J by 10 bases, with 15 bases between them. In DNA, the CDR3 is TGTGCCACCAGTGATTTGACCGACGGGGGTGGTCCCCAGCATTTT. Translating it yields CATSDLTDGGGPQHF.

On this clonotype: This may stem from a read error, because a much larger clone lies one nucleotide away. This chain links TRBV12-3 or TRBV12-4 with TRBJ1-2; a possible D gene is TRBD1 (5 bases). V was cut by 3 bases and J by 6 bases, with 14 bases left in between. This CDR3 contains 14 residues. CDR3 sequence: CASSFSRVSHGYTF. DNA of the CDR3: TGTGCCAGCAGTTTTTCCAGGGTCTCCCATGGCTACACCTTC.